The 12 T cell receptor beta chains in this list originate from one sample, sequenced in a study of T cells after somatic rescue of genetic block. The assay was immunoSEQ multiplex PCR, and TCRdb's table has in-frame clones only and misses some. The table lists 65,000 to 70,000 clones, 92% of them singletons. The sequenced sample consisted of peripheral blood mononuclear cells (PBMCs). All receptors derive from a man aged 40-50 years.

The chain links TRBV28 to TRBJ1-1, with D perhaps matching TRBD1 (5 bases). The CDR3 runs to 16 residues. The V gene's germline CDR1 is MDHEN and CDR2 SYDVKM. V dropped 3 bases and J dropped 2 bases, with 16 bases sitting between them. CDR3 bases: TGTGCCAGCAGTTTGGCGGGTGGGGGATTTAACACTGAAGCTTTCTTT. Translated, it gives CASSLAGGGFNTEAFF. The variable domain in full, with the rest retrieved from reference TRBV28 and TRBJ1-1, is DVKVTQSSRYLVKRTGEKVFLECVQDMDHENMFWYRQDPGLGLRLIYFSYDVKMKEKGDIPEGYSVSREKKERFSLILESASTNQTSMYLCASSLAGGGFNTEAFFGQGTRLTVV.

The rearrangement links TRBV9 to TRBJ2-7, with TRBD1 as a possible D gene (5 bases). Per germline, CDR1 SGDLS and CDR2 YYNGEE. V lost 3 bases to trimming and J lost 0 bases, with 10 bases between them. The CDR3 sequence is 14 residues long. The CDR3 reads CASSERGSSYEQYF. The CDR3 bases are TGTGCCAGCAGCGAAAGGGGATCCTCCTACGAGCAGTACTTC.

The chain carries TRBV2 and TRBJ1-4, with D possibly matching TRBD1 (5 bases). This CDR3 has 14 residues. Germline V gene sequence: CDR1 SNHLY, CDR2 FYNNEI. V lost 9 bases and J 0 bases, leaving 11 bases between the germline ends. The CDR3 here is CASHIQATNEKLFF. The CDR3 bases are TGTGCCAGTCATATACAGGCAACTAATGAAAAACTGTTTTTT.

This sequence joins TRBV19 and TRBJ2-1; TRBD2 agrees at 10 bases. Germline values: CDR1 LNHDA, CDR2 SQIVND (reference sequence). This CDR3 spans 19 amino acids. V trimming: 2 bases; J trimming: 4 bases; junction bases outside the gene matches: 14. CDR3 nucleotides: TGTGCCAGTAGTATACAGAGGGCGGCTAGCGGGGGCCAATACAATGAGCAGTTCTTC. Translation: CASSIQRAASGGQYNEQFF.

This chain connects TRBV18 to TRBJ2-5; 8 bases are a match to TRBD1. Germline loops: CDR1 KGHSH, CDR2 LQKENI. The CDR3 has 15 amino acids. The V and J ends lost 6 bases and 0 bases, in that order; junction bases with no gene match: 6. This CDR3 reads CASSPRQGYQETQYF. Written as DNA, the CDR3 is TGTGCCAGCTCTCCCCGACAGGGGTACCAAGAGACCCAGTACTTC.

In DNA, the CDR3 is TGTGCCAGCAGCGTAGACAGGGAAGAGACCCAGTACTTC. This encodes CASSVDREETQYF. This chain joins TRBV9 and TRBJ2-5; D is perhaps TRBD1 (6 bases). Trimming removed 0 bases from V and 3 bases from J, with 6 bases in between. CDR1 is SGDLS and CDR2 is YYNGEE in the germline V gene. The CDR3 sequence is 13 residues long.

The chain links TRBV10-2 to TRBJ2-3, with 14 bases fitting TRBD2. Trimming removed 7 bases from V and 1 base from J; junction bases left unmatched: 4. This CDR3 has 16 amino acids. Germline assignment: CDR1 WSHSY and CDR2 SAAADI. The CDR3 region has the DNA TGCGCCAGCACCTCGGGACTAGCGGGAGGCACAGATACGCAGTATTTT. This translates into CASTSGLAGGTDTQYF.

This chain joins TRBV19 and TRBJ1-2, with TRBD1 matching over 7 bases. The CDR3 loop spans 14 amino acids. CDR1 is LNHDA, CDR2 SQIVND, per germline (reference sequence). Losses at the gene ends were 3 bases for V and 5 bases for J; bases not matched to a gene: 6. CDR3 sequence (DNA): TGTGCCAGTAGTATGGGGGACAGCTTATATGGCTACACCTTC. As protein: CASSMGDSLYGYTF.

This clone was counted once. The rearrangement links TRBV13 to TRBJ2-2, with D perhaps assigned TRBD1 or TRBD2 (6 bases each). V gave up 5 bases and J gave up 9 bases, with 16 bases separating them. The CDR3 is 14 residues long. In germline, CDR1 is PRHDT, CDR2 FYEKMQ (reference sequence). The CDR3 here is CASSPPGAPRELFF. The CDR3 nucleotides read TGTGCCAGCAGCCCCCCGGGGGCCCCAAGGGAGCTGTTTTTT.

The chain couples TRBV7-2 to TRBJ1-5, with 7 bases fitting TRBD1. CDR1 SGHTA and CDR2 FQGNSA come from the germline V gene. The V and J ends lost 2 bases and 1 base, in that order; junction bases with no gene match: 8. The CDR3 has 17 amino acids. The CDR3 reads CASSLRGRGSSNQPQHF. CDR3 in DNA: TGTGCCAGCAGCTTAAGGGGCAGGGGGTCGAGCAATCAGCCCCAGCATTTT. Based on the CDR3 plus reference TRBV7-2 and TRBJ1-5, the full variable domain is GAGVSQSPSNKVTEKGKDVELRCDPISGHTALYWYRQSLGQGLEFLIYFQGNSAPDKSGLPSDRFSAERTGGSVSTLTIQRTQQEDSAVYLCASSLRGRGSSNQPQHFGDGTRLSIL.

V and J are TRBV6-4 and TRBJ2-3; 9 bases are a match to TRBD2. J lost 4 bases, V lost 5 bases, and 4 bases had no gene match. CDR3 length equals 14 residues. Germline lookup yields CDR1 MRHNA and CDR2 SNTAGT. The CDR3 loop is CASSLAGEADTQYF. In nucleotides, the CDR3 is TGTGCCAGCAGTTTAGCGGGAGAAGCAGATACGCAGTATTTT.

The J gene is TRBJ2-5, the V gene TRBV28, with TRBD2 matching 7 bases. J was trimmed by 5 bases and V by 5 bases; bases with no gene match: 11. The CDR3 totals 15 residues. The germline gives CDR1 MDHEN, CDR2 SYDVKM. DNA of the CDR3: TGTGCCAGCAGTGGGGCGGGAGAGAGTGCCGAGACCCAGTACTTC. Its protein is CASSGAGESAETQYF. The full variable domain, in which reference TRBV28 and TRBJ2-5 provide the parts outside the CDR3, is DVKVTQSSRYLVKRTGEKVFLECVQDMDHENMFWYRQDPGLGLRLIYFSYDVKMKEKGDIPEGYSVSREKKERFSLILESASTNQTSMYLCASSGAGESAETQYFGPGTRLLVL.